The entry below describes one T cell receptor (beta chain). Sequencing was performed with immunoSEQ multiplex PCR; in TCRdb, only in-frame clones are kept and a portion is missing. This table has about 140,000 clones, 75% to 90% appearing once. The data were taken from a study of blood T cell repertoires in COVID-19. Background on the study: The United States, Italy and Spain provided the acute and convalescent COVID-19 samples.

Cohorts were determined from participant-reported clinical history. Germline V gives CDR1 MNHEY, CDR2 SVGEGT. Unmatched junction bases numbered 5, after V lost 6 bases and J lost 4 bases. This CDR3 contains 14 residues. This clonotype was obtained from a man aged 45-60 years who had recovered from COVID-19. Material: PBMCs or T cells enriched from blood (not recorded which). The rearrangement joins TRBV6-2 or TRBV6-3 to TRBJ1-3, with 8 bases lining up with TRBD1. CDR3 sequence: CASSRTGKGNTIYF. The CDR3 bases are TGTGCCAGCAGCCGGACAGGGAAAGGAAACACCATATATTTT.